These 9 T cell receptor beta chains were all obtained from the same sample, sequenced in a study of blood T cell repertoires in COVID-19. Generated by immunoSEQ multiplex PCR, the TCRdb table keeps only in-frame clones and is missing some. The data contain about 190,000 clones, about 80% of them singletons. Sequencing was done on a sample of peripheral blood. These receptors all stem from a young man with active or convalescent COVID-19.

The rearrangement links TRBV29-1 to TRBJ1-2, with no clear D. Trimming removed 5 bases at V and 4 bases at J, with 8 bases between. CDR1 is SQVTM and CDR2 is ANQGSEA in the germline V gene. This CDR3 has 11 residues. As DNA, the CDR3 is TGCAGCGTTCTCGACACCTATGGCTACACCTTC. As protein: CSVLDTYGYTF.

The chain links TRBV4-1 to TRBJ2-3, with 9 bases fitting TRBD1. The germline gives CDR1 MGHRA, CDR2 YSYEKL. V lost 7 bases to trimming and J lost 0 bases; unmatched junction nucleotides: 8. The CDR3 runs 16 residues. The CDR3 DNA reads TGCGCCAGCAAGCGGGGACAGGGAGGTAGCACAGATACGCAGTATTTT. Translation gives CASKRGQGGSTDTQYF.

The chain recombines TRBV15 with TRBJ2-2; 8 nucleotides line up with TRBD1. Trimming at V came to 3 bases and at J to 0 bases, leaving 0 bases not matched to a gene. Germline CDR1 LNHNV, CDR2 YYDKDF (reference sequence). The CDR3 is 15 amino acids. The CDR3, as DNA: TGTGCCACCAGCAGGACAGGGGCGAACACCGGGGAGCTGTTTTTT. It is translated as CATSRTGANTGELFF.

The chain carries TRBV4-3 and TRBJ2-7, with a possible D match to TRBD1 (7 bases). Germline V gene sequence: CDR1 LGHNA, CDR2 YSLEER. V shed 3 bases and J shed 2 bases, with 11 bases lying between them. The CDR3 consists of 14 residues. CDR3 DNA: TGCGCCAGCAGCCAGGCGGGACAGACCTACGAGCAGTACTTC. Its translation is CASSQAGQTYEQYF.

CDR3 sequence reads: CASSGTSILYGYTF. As DNA, the CDR3 is TGTGCCAGCAGCGGGACATCGATCCTCTATGGCTACACCTTC. The chain couples TRBV28 to TRBJ1-2, with D tentatively TRBD1 (6 bases). The CDR3 runs to 14 residues. Germline-derived CDR1 and CDR2 are MDHEN and SYDVKM. The V and J ends lost 6 bases and 4 bases respectively, with 15 bases between them.

The chain couples TRBV7-9 to TRBJ2-1; 9 bases align to TRBD2. V shed 2 bases, J shed 5 bases, and the junction held 1 base outside the gene matches. The CDR3 spans 14 residues. Looked up from germline, CDR1 is SEHNR and CDR2 is FQNEAQ (reference sequence). CDR3 nucleotides: TGTGCCAGCAGCTTACTAGCGGGAAACAATGAGCAGTTCTTC. Its protein is CASSLLAGNNEQFF. The entire variable domain, with the rest obtained from reference TRBV7-9 and TRBJ2-1, is as follows: DTGVSQNPRHKITKRGQNVTFRCDPISEHNRLYWYRQTLGQGPEFLTYFQNEAQLEKSRLLSDRFSAERPKGSFSTLEIQRTEQGDSAMYLCASSLLAGNNEQFFGPGTRLTVL.

This chain links TRBV4-1 with TRBJ1-1; unclear D gene. Trimming removed 0 bases from V and 0 bases from J, with 14 bases in between. Germline CDR1 MGHRA, CDR2 YSYEKL. The CDR3 sequence is 17 residues long. CDR3 nucleotides: TGCGCCAGCAGCCAAGACCCGGTTTTTGCCATGAACACTGAAGCTTTCTTT. Its translation is CASSQDPVFAMNTEAFF.

V is TRBV19 and J is TRBJ1-1; D is unclear. V lost 0 bases and J 1 base, leaving 9 bases between the germline ends. The CDR3 is made up of 15 amino acids. Germline V gene sequence: CDR1 LNHDA, CDR2 SQIVND (reference sequence). CDR3 protein: CASSIDDKTNTEAFF. DNA of the CDR3: TGTGCCAGTAGTATAGACGACAAGACGAACACTGAAGCTTTCTTT.

Ten or more counts support this clone. This chain uses TRBV19 with TRBJ1-2; D may be TRBD1 (5 bases). The germline CDR1 and CDR2 sequences are LNHDA and SQIVND (reference sequence). CDR3 length: 18 amino acids. The V gene lost 4 bases and the J gene lost 2 bases, with 23 bases spanning the gap. The CDR3 nucleotides are TGTGCCAGTAGTACCAAAGTGGGAGGGGAGGTTCACAACTATGGCTACACCTTC. It yields the protein CASSTKVGGEVHNYGYTF. Full variable domain (remainder filled in from reference TRBV19 and TRBJ1-2): DGGITQSPKYLFRKEGQNVTLSCEQNLNHDAMYWYRQDPGQGLRLIYYSQIVNDFQKGDIAEGYSVSREKKESFPLTVTSAQKNPTAFYLCASSTKVGGEVHNYGYTFGSGTRLTVV.